The 29 T cell receptor beta chains listed next were all sequenced from one sample in a study of blood T cell repertoires in COVID-19 (dated by TCRdb to 2020 to 2021). The library relied on the immunoSEQ multiplex PCR assay. Entries here come from immuneACCESS through TCRdb and include only in-frame sequences with V and J called. Some clones fail to appear in such tables; in the studies checked, an unresolved V gene covers under half of the shortfall, and the cause of the remainder is unknown. The sample contains about 220,000 clones, about four fifths of them found a single time. The biggest ten clones account for approximately 3% of the sample. The specimen was peripheral blood. The origin of the receptors is a woman in her twenties or thirties who had recovered from COVID-19.

The chain combines TRBV3-1 (or the pseudogene TRBV3-2) with TRBJ2-1, with 9 bases identical to TRBD2. The V gene's germline CDR1 is LGHDT and CDR2 YNNKEL (reference sequence). This CDR3 is 17 amino acids long. The V and J ends lost 1 base and 9 bases, in that order; junction bases with no gene match: 13. The DNA for the CDR3 is TGTGCCAGCAGCCAAGGAATAGCGGGAGTCGCAGGTACTGAGCAGTTCTTC. The encoded protein is CASSQGIAGVAGTEQFF.

This chain uses TRBV19 with TRBJ2-5; perhaps TRBD1 as D (7 bases). The CDR3 is 15 amino acids. Trimming left V 3 bases short and J 7 bases short, with 18 bases between. Germline CDR1 is LNHDA and CDR2 is SQIVND (reference sequence). The CDR3 DNA is TGTGCCAGTAGTATGGAGGGCAGGGGGATGGGGACCCAGTACTTC. The encoded protein is CASSMEGRGMGTQYF.

This sequence joins TRBV7-2 and TRBJ2-1; the match to TRBD2 covers 10 bases. This CDR3 comprises 14 residues. In germline, CDR1 is SGHTA, CDR2 FQGNSA. Trimming removed 6 bases from V and 6 bases from J; junction bases left unmatched: 5. The CDR3 region has the DNA TGTGCCAGCAGTAGACTAGCGGGTATCAATGAGCAGTTCTTC. Amino acids: CASSRLAGINEQFF. Filled out from reference TRBV7-2 and TRBJ2-1, the complete variable domain reads GAGVSQSPSNKVTEKGKDVELRCDPISGHTALYWYRQSLGQGLEFLIYFQGNSAPDKSGLPSDRFSAERTGGSVSTLTIQRTQQEDSAVYLCASSRLAGINEQFFGPGTRLTVL.

The genes are TRBV5-6 and TRBJ1-1, with D possibly TRBD1 on 5 matching bases. The germline gives CDR1 SGHDT, CDR2 YYEEEE. Trimming left V 4 bases short and J 5 bases short, with 15 bases between. The CDR3 sequence is 14 residues long. The chain's CDR3 is CASSGTTDGTEAFF. The CDR3, as DNA: TGTGCCAGCAGCGGAACGACAGATGGGACTGAAGCTTTCTTT.

This clone was detected once. The chain uses TRBV9 and TRBJ2-7; D perhaps matches TRBD2 (6 bases). Germline V CDR1 and CDR2: SGDLS, YYNGEE. V was cut by 0 bases and J by 4 bases, with 20 bases left in between. CDR3 length: 17 residues. The CDR3 DNA is TGTGCCAGCAGCGTAGGGGAGGAATGGCAGGGTATTTACGAGCAGTACTTC. This sequence encodes CASSVGEEWQGIYEQYF.

The rearrangement uses TRBV3-1 (or the pseudogene TRBV3-2) and TRBJ2-1, with TRBD2 matching 8 bases. The CDR3 totals 17 residues. J lost 0 bases, V lost 0 bases, and 4 bases had no gene match. Germline CDR1 reads LGHDT; CDR2 reads YNNKEL (reference sequence). CDR3 loop: CASSQDLAGTSYNEQFF. The CDR3 DNA is TGTGCCAGCAGCCAAGACTTAGCGGGAACCTCCTACAATGAGCAGTTCTTC.

V is TRBV6-5 and J is TRBJ1-4; D perhaps matches TRBD1 (6 bases). CDR3 size: 15 residues. The V gene's germline CDR1 is MNHEY and CDR2 SVGAGI. V shed 4 bases and J shed 8 bases, with 17 bases lying between them. The CDR3: CASSSPTGGGEKLFF. The CDR3 DNA reads TGTGCCAGCAGTTCGCCGACAGGCGGGGGGGAAAAACTGTTTTTT.

This chain joins TRBV5-4 and TRBJ2-7; 7 nucleotides line up with TRBD1. This CDR3 region has 14 residues. Germline V CDR1 and CDR2: SGHNT, YYREEE (reference sequence). After removal of 4 bases from V and 6 bases from J, the junction contained 10 bases not matched to a gene. CDR3 amino acids: CASSQGQSGFEQYF. In nucleotides, the CDR3 is TGTGCCAGCAGCCAGGGACAGAGTGGGTTCGAGCAGTACTTC.

With regard to this clone: At one end, the junction sequence differs from germline, possibly due to a read error. The rearrangement links TRBV24-1 to TRBJ2-2; 8 nucleotides line up with TRBD1. Per germline, CDR1 KGHDR and CDR2 SFDVKD. The CDR3 is 16 amino acids. The CDR3 loop is CATSDRTGFLPGVLFF. The CDR3 DNA sequence: TGTGCCACCAGTGATCGGACAGGGTTTTTACCGGGGGTGCTGTTTTTT.

CDR3 in DNA: TGTGCCTGGGGGGCTTTGGCTGAAGCTTTCTTT. Translating it yields CAWGALAEAFF. J is TRBJ1-1 and V is TRBV30; the D gene is possibly TRBD1 (5 bases). This CDR3 spans 11 amino acids. The V end lost 5 bases, the J end lost 6 bases, and 10 bases lay between the germline ends. Looked up from germline, CDR1 is GTSNPN and CDR2 is SVGIG (reference sequence).

The DNA for the CDR3 is TGTGCCAGCAGCGGAAAATTGTCGGGGGGCACAGATACGCAGTATTTT. Its protein product is CASSGKLSGGTDTQYF. V and J are TRBV5-6 and TRBJ2-3; maybe TRBD2 (6 bases). V was pared by 4 bases and J by 1 base, with 16 bases between. There are 16 residues in the CDR3. The germline CDR1 and CDR2 sequences are SGHDT and YYEEEE.

The rearrangement uses TRBV12-3 or TRBV12-4 and TRBJ2-7; D is undetermined. Trimming left V 6 bases short and J 4 bases short, with 7 bases between. The CDR3 is made up of 11 amino acids. The CDR3 DNA reads TGTGCCAGCAGACTTTCTTACGAGCAGTACTTC. It codes for CASRLSYEQYF.

The V and J genes are TRBV24-1 and TRBJ2-3; 7 bases align to TRBD1. The V and J ends lost 1 base and 1 base, in that order; junction bases with no gene match: 7. This CDR3 contains 17 residues. Germline V gives CDR1 KGHDR, CDR2 SFDVKD. The CDR3 bases are TGTGCCACCAGTGATTTAACGTCCCAGGGGGGCACAGATACGCAGTATTTT. Translation gives CATSDLTSQGGTDTQYF.

The V and J genes are TRBV18 and TRBJ1-2; no reliable D call. Germline CDR1 reads KGHSH; CDR2 reads LQKENI. This CDR3 contains 18 residues. V was cut by 1 base and J by 1 base, with 19 bases left in between. The CDR3 DNA reads as TGTGCCAGCTCACCACAACTTGGAGCGGTGAACATTAACTATGGCTACACCTTC. The encoded protein is CASSPQLGAVNINYGYTF.

The V and J genes are TRBV27 and TRBJ2-7, with D maybe TRBD2 (5 bases). CDR3 size: 13 residues. Trimming took off 2 bases at V and 4 bases at J, with 9 bases between the two ends. Looked up from germline, CDR1 is MNHEY and CDR2 is SMNVEV (reference sequence). CDR3 sequence reads: CASSLKGGYEQYF. Written as DNA, the CDR3 is TGTGCCAGCAGTTTAAAGGGCGGGTACGAGCAGTACTTC.

The chain links TRBV30 to TRBJ1-1; TRBD1 aligns across 9 bases. The CDR3 totals 12 residues. Germline trimming cut 4 bases from V and 7 bases from J; bases unmatched to any gene: 4. Germline assignment: CDR1 GTSNPN and CDR2 SVGIG (reference sequence). CDR3: CAWKGTGNEAFF. Written as DNA, the CDR3 is TGTGCCTGGAAAGGGACAGGGAATGAAGCTTTCTTT.

In the case of this clone: This same CDR3 is encoded by further DNA sequences in the sample. The chain is built from TRBV6-5 and TRBJ2-7; 11 nucleotides line up with TRBD2. V lost 4 bases to trimming and J lost 3 bases; unmatched junction nucleotides: 5. Per germline, CDR1 MNHEY and CDR2 SVGAGI. This CDR3 contains 15 residues. In nucleotides, the CDR3 is TGTGCCAGCAGTTCAGGGACTAGCGGTAACTACGAGCAGTACTTC. It codes for CASSSGTSGNYEQYF.

The rearrangement links TRBV30 to TRBJ1-2; TRBD1 agrees at 9 bases. This CDR3 is 13 amino acids long. Germline loops: CDR1 GTSNPN, CDR2 SVGIG (reference sequence). Trimming at V came to 4 bases and at J to 8 bases, leaving 8 bases not matched to a gene. The CDR3 coding sequence is TGTGCCTGGACCCTGGGACAGGGCGGAGGCTACACCTTC. Amino acids: CAWTLGQGGGYTF.

V is TRBV9 and J is TRBJ2-1; 9 nucleotides line up with TRBD1. V trimming: 4 bases; J trimming: 9 bases; junction bases outside the gene matches: 14. Germline-derived CDR1 and CDR2 are SGDLS and YYNGEE. The CDR3 has 16 amino acids. As DNA, the CDR3 is TGTGCCAGCAGCCCCAGATGGACAGGGGTCCCTCGTGAGCAGTTCTTC. Residues: CASSPRWTGVPREQFF.

The gene calls are TRBV2 and TRBJ1-3; D is unresolved. This CDR3 comprises 14 residues. V lost 6 bases and J lost 2, with 11 bases in between. The germline V gene has CDR1 SNHLY and CDR2 FYNNEI. CDR3 in DNA: TGTGCCAGCAGGCCGAAGAGGGCTGGAAACACCATATATTTT. This codes for CASRPKRAGNTIYF.

Here the CDR3 DNA reads TGTGCCAGCAGCTTAAGTTCAGGGGGCCGCTATGGCTACACCTTC. It yields the protein CASSLSSGGRYGYTF. The V gene is TRBV7-3, the J gene TRBJ1-2, with 8 bases aligning to TRBD1. From germline, CDR1 is SGHTA and CDR2 FQGTGA. The CDR3 extends over 15 amino acids. Trimming cost V 1 base and J 4 bases; bases outside gene matches: 5.

The count of this clone is one. The V and J genes are TRBV21-1 and TRBJ2-5; the D call TRBD2 from the table was never checked on the DNA. TRBV21-1 is a known pseudogene. The CDR3 is 16 amino acids. CDR3 sequence (DNA): TGTGCCAGCAGCAAAAGAGGCGAAAAAGGTGAGGAGACCCAGTACTTC. It codes for CASSKRGEKGEETQYF.

The chain couples TRBV24-1 to TRBJ2-1; D perhaps matches TRBD1 (6 bases). From germline, CDR1 is KGHDR and CDR2 SFDVKD. V shed 3 bases and J shed 6 bases, with 17 bases lying between them. The CDR3 loop spans 16 amino acids. CDR3 nucleotides: TGTGCCACCAGTGATCCGGGACAAGGGGCAGGCAATGAGCAGTTCTTC. Translating it yields CATSDPGQGAGNEQFF.

The gene calls are TRBV2 and TRBJ1-2, with 7 bases identical to TRBD1. V lost 6 bases, J lost 6 bases, and 13 bases stayed unmatched. Germline lookup yields CDR1 SNHLY and CDR2 FYNNEI. The CDR3 has 15 amino acids. CDR3 in amino acids: CASRSGQVQFDGYTF. CDR3 in DNA: TGTGCCAGCAGATCCGGACAGGTTCAATTTGATGGCTACACCTTC.

The rearrangement joins TRBV18 to TRBJ1-6; 8 nucleotides line up with TRBD1. CDR3 length: 16 residues. V dropped 2 bases and J dropped 3; count of bases not matched to a gene: 3. Germline CDR1 reads KGHSH; CDR2 reads LQKENI. CDR3 amino acids: CASSPGTGFYNSPLHF. DNA for the CDR3: TGTGCCAGCTCACCAGGGACAGGCTTCTATAATTCACCCCTCCACTTT.

V gene TRBV19 combines with J gene TRBJ1-5; D may be TRBD1 (6 bases). The CDR3 sequence is 16 residues long. Germline V gene data show CDR1 as LNHDA and CDR2 as SQIVND (reference sequence). Trimming cost V 2 bases and J 0 bases, with 11 bases left between them. CDR3 sequence: CASSITGHYSNQPQHF. For the CDR3, the DNA is TGTGCCAGTAGTATAACGGGACACTATAGCAATCAGCCCCAGCATTTT.

The chain has TRBV28 and TRBJ1-6; tentative D call: TRBD1 (5 bases). The length of the CDR3 is 14 residues. Between the trimmed V and J ends, which lost 6 bases and 9 bases, there was a span of 15 bases. In germline, CDR1 is MDHEN, CDR2 SYDVKM. The CDR3 protein is CASSLDVGGSPLHF. CDR3 in DNA: TGTGCCAGCAGCCTAGACGTCGGGGGTTCACCCCTCCACTTT.

This chain joins TRBV27 and TRBJ2-7, with 8 bases fitting TRBD2. Germline-derived CDR1 and CDR2 are MNHEY and SMNVEV (reference sequence). With V trimmed by 8 bases and J by 0 bases, 3 bases remained unmatched. The CDR3 is 13 amino acids. CDR3 DNA: TGTGCCAGCGGTAGCGGGGCCTCCTACGAGCAGTACTTC. The encoded protein is CASGSGASYEQYF.

The gene calls are TRBV12-3 or TRBV12-4 and TRBJ2-2; no definite D call. V lost 8 bases and J lost 8, with 15 bases in between. The CDR3 loop spans 13 amino acids. The chain's CDR3 is CASGLHSPGELFF. In nucleotides, the CDR3 is TGTGCCAGCGGGCTCCACTCTCCGGGGGAGCTGTTTTTT.